The 22 T cell receptor beta chains listed next were all sequenced from one sample in a study of control samples from healthy donors and cancer patients. The data were produced by immunoSEQ multiplex PCR, yet TCRdb's version contains in-frame clones alone and is incomplete. Altogether about 170,000 clones are present, over 85% being singletons, with the ten largest covering more than 10%. Sequences were obtained from blood. These receptors all come from a man aged 25-45 years in good health.

The chain carries TRBV5-4 and TRBJ2-2; possible D gene TRBD2, 5 bases. The CDR3 contains 18 residues. The V gene lost 4 bases and the J gene lost 0 bases, with 19 bases spanning the gap. Per germline, CDR1 SGHNT and CDR2 YYREEE (reference sequence). CDR3 loop: CASSKLDRRPANTGELFF. The CDR3 nucleotides read TGTGCCAGCAGCAAACTAGATAGACGGCCCGCGAACACCGGGGAGCTGTTTTTT.

This clone was counted once. The J gene is TRBJ1-5, the V gene TRBV14; D is ambiguous. The CDR3 totals 13 residues. The germline V gene encodes CDR1 SGHDN and CDR2 FVKESK. Trimming shortened V by 5 bases and J by 0 bases, and 5 bases separated the two germline ends. CDR3 nucleotides: TGTGCCAGCAGCGCCAATAGCAATCAGCCCCAGCATTTT. It specifies CASSANSNQPQHF.

The J gene is TRBJ2-1, the V gene TRBV7-9, with D unclear. Germline V CDR1 and CDR2: SEHNR, FQNEAQ (reference sequence). Trimming left V 5 bases short and J 8 bases short, with 13 bases between. The CDR3 loop spans 13 amino acids. The CDR3 reads CASSPLNKDEQFF. The DNA of the CDR3 is TGTGCCAGCAGCCCCCTGAACAAGGATGAGCAGTTCTTC.

The chain uses TRBV7-9 and TRBJ1-5, with TRBD1 as a possible D gene (6 bases). Germline V gene lookup returns CDR1 SEHNR and CDR2 FQNEAQ (reference sequence). Trimming pared 1 base from V and 5 bases from J, leaving 12 bases between. CDR3 length equals 15 residues. The CDR3 region is CASSLGVGGDQPQHF. CDR3 nucleotides: TGTGCCAGCAGCTTAGGGGTAGGGGGGGATCAGCCCCAGCATTTT.

This chain links TRBV5-4 with TRBJ2-1; 8 nucleotides agree with TRBD2. The length of the CDR3 is 18 residues. After removal of 5 bases from V and 4 bases from J, the junction contained 17 bases not matched to a gene. Germline CDR1 SGHNT, CDR2 YYREEE (reference sequence). The CDR3 DNA reads as TGTGCCAGCAGTCAGGGAAGCGGGGGCCCTCGGGGGTACAATGAGCAGTTCTTC. This translates into CASSQGSGGPRGYNEQFF.

This chain joins TRBV15 and TRBJ1-2; maybe TRBD1 (6 bases). Germline CDR1 and CDR2: LNHNV and YYDKDF (reference sequence). The CDR3 runs to 16 residues. The V end was cut by 0 bases, the J end by 3 bases, with 14 bases between. The chain's CDR3 is CATSRDWGARDYGYTF. The CDR3 nucleotides are TGTGCCACCAGCAGAGATTGGGGGGCGCGGGACTATGGCTACACCTTC.

The rearrangement links TRBV19 to TRBJ1-1; 7 nucleotides line up with TRBD1. With 5 bases clipped from V and 4 bases from J, the junction kept 4 bases outside the gene matches. Germline CDR1 reads LNHDA; CDR2 reads SQIVND (reference sequence). This CDR3 comprises 13 residues. Here the CDR3 reads CASSGPGGTEAFF. DNA for the CDR3: TGTGCCAGTAGTGGACCAGGGGGCACTGAAGCTTTCTTT.

The chain joins TRBV7-3 to TRBJ2-3; D unresolved. Trimming removed 3 bases from V and 3 bases from J, with 4 bases in between. Germline V gene lookup returns CDR1 SGHTA and CDR2 FQGTGA. This CDR3 comprises 12 residues. DNA for the CDR3: TGTGCCAGCAGCTTTGATACAGATACGCAGTATTTT. This codes for CASSFDTDTQYF.

This chain joins TRBV6-1 and TRBJ1-1, with 7 bases that match TRBD1. J was trimmed by 3 bases and V by 4 bases; bases with no gene match: 14. Germline V gene data show CDR1 as MNHNS and CDR2 as SASEGT. CDR3 size: 17 residues. In nucleotides, the CDR3 is TGTGCCAGCAGTGGGGACAGATTATCCGGGAAGGACACTGAAGCTTTCTTT. Its protein product is CASSGDRLSGKDTEAFF.

The chain carries TRBV5-6 and TRBJ1-5; tentatively, D is TRBD1 (6 bases). The CDR3 loop spans 16 amino acids. V lost 4 bases and J 9 bases, leaving 23 bases between the germline ends. Germline V gene sequence: CDR1 SGHDT, CDR2 YYEEEE. CDR3 DNA: TGTGCCAGCAGCCTGAGAACTCAGGGGCAGGTTGGGCCCCAGCATTTT. Amino acids: CASSLRTQGQVGPQHF.

This clone was seen only a few times. The chain joins TRBV11-3 to TRBJ1-2; TRBD1 aligns across 11 bases. CDR1 is SGHNT, CDR2 YENEEA, per germline. J was trimmed by 8 bases and V by 6 bases; bases with no gene match: 14. CDR3 length: 16 residues. The CDR3 sequence: CASSPSGQGAPRGYTF. DNA for the CDR3: TGTGCCAGCAGTCCCTCCGGACAGGGGGCTCCGAGGGGCTACACCTTC.

This clone was detected only a few times. The rearrangement uses TRBV6-5 and TRBJ2-7, with D perhaps matching TRBD1 or TRBD2 (5 bases each). V gave up 5 bases and J gave up 7 bases, with 9 bases separating them. From germline, CDR1 is MNHEY and CDR2 SVGAGI. CDR3 length: 11 residues. The CDR3 sequence: CASSLEGEQYF. The CDR3 DNA is TGTGCCAGCAGTCTCGAGGGGGAGCAGTACTTC.

V is TRBV10-2 and J is TRBJ2-1; D is perhaps TRBD1 or TRBD2 (5 bases each). The CDR3 spans 12 residues. V gave up 8 bases and J gave up 5 bases, with 10 bases separating them. Germline CDR1 and CDR2: WSHSY and SAAADI. This CDR3 is CASQRGDNEQFF. The CDR3 nucleotides are TGCGCCAGCCAACGAGGGGACAATGAGCAGTTCTTC.

The chain employs TRBV30 and TRBJ2-3, with 12 bases that match TRBD2. V shed 2 bases and J 4 bases; nucleotides not matched to a gene: 7. CDR1 and CDR2 (germline): GTSNPN, SVGIG (reference sequence). The CDR3 is 16 amino acids. CDR3 protein: CAWSSLAGGSADTQYF. The CDR3, as DNA: TGTGCCTGGAGTTCTCTAGCGGGAGGGTCTGCAGATACGCAGTATTTT.

The gene calls are TRBV11-2 and TRBJ2-2, with D unresolved. Germline V lookup: CDR1 SGHAT, CDR2 FQNNGV. V lost 2 bases, J lost 5 bases, and 12 bases lay in between. The CDR3 runs to 15 residues. CDR3 amino acids: CASSLSVSTTGELFF. The CDR3 region has the DNA TGTGCCAGCAGCTTAAGCGTCAGCACTACCGGGGAGCTGTTTTTT.

Regarding this clone: Other DNA sequences in this sample translate to the same CDR3. The chain couples TRBV9 to TRBJ2-5; D is unresolved. V was shortened by 0 bases and J by 4 bases, with 7 bases between the two germline ends. The germline V gene encodes CDR1 SGDLS and CDR2 YYNGEE. This CDR3 has 13 amino acids. The DNA of the CDR3 is TGTGCCAGCAGCGTAGACGGGCGAGAGACCCAGTACTTC. Protein product: CASSVDGRETQYF.

This clone was seen a few times. The chain links TRBV9 to TRBJ2-7, with 7 bases identical to TRBD1. Germline V gives CDR1 SGDLS, CDR2 YYNGEE. V lost 4 bases to trimming and J lost 3 bases; unmatched junction nucleotides: 7. The CDR3 covers 14 residues. CDR3 nucleotide sequence: TGTGCCAGCAGCCCCCTGGGACAGCACTACGAGCAGTACTTC. This codes for CASSPLGQHYEQYF.

The CDR3 is CASSLRGQGSGNTIYF. The CDR3 DNA follows: TGTGCCAGCAGCTTACGAGGACAGGGCTCTGGAAACACCATATATTTT. V gene TRBV7-9 combines with J gene TRBJ1-3, with 8 nucleotides matching TRBD1. J was trimmed by 0 bases and V by 2 bases; bases with no gene match: 3. The V gene's germline CDR1 is SEHNR and CDR2 FQNEAQ (reference sequence). The CDR3 loop spans 16 amino acids.

This clone was seen just once. The chain is built from TRBV18 and TRBJ1-2; D might be TRBD1 (6 bases). The CDR3 is 16 residues long. V was clipped by 3 bases and J by 5 bases, with 19 bases between them. The germline CDR1 and CDR2 sequences are KGHSH and LQKENI. CDR3: CASSPVGQGPPYGYTF. Here the CDR3 DNA reads TGTGCCAGCTCACCCGTGGGTCAGGGGCCCCCATATGGCTACACCTTC.

This chain joins TRBV14 and TRBJ1-3; TRBD1 might be the D (6 bases). Trimming shortened V by 4 bases and J by 0 bases, and 16 bases separated the two germline ends. This CDR3 is 17 amino acids long. Germline assignment: CDR1 SGHDN and CDR2 FVKESK. The CDR3 nucleotides read TGTGCCAGCAGCCTAATCACGGGACAAAACTCTGGAAACACCATATATTTT. Translation gives CASSLITGQNSGNTIYF.

The rearrangement uses TRBV28 and TRBJ1-6, with 9 positions matching TRBD1. The CDR3 is made up of 17 amino acids. Trimming cost V 2 bases and J 7 bases; bases outside gene matches: 9. Germline CDR1 is MDHEN and CDR2 is SYDVKM. The CDR3 sequence: CASSLDMGGTGNSPLHF. The CDR3 DNA reads TGTGCCAGCAGTTTAGATATGGGAGGGACAGGGAATTCACCCCTCCACTTT.

The V and J genes are TRBV11-2 and TRBJ1-6; D gene unclear. Germline V CDR1 and CDR2: SGHAT, FQNNGV. The CDR3 contains 14 residues. Trimming took 1 base from V and 9 from J, leaving 10 bases between them. The CDR3 DNA sequence: TGTGCCAGCAGCTTAGCGGATCTGCGTTCACCCCTCCACTTT. Translation gives CASSLADLRSPLHF. The full variable domain, its missing parts supplied by reference TRBV11-2 and TRBJ1-6, is EAGVAQSPRYKIIEKRQSVAFWCNPISGHATLYWYQQILGQGPKLLIQFQNNGVVDDSQLPKDRFSAERLKGVDSTLKIQPAKLEDSAVYLCASSLADLRSPLHFGNGTRLTVT.